This T cell receptor beta chain emerged from a study of T cell repertoires in cytomegalovirus infection. At least ten counts were recorded for this clonotype. TCRdb reprocessed the reads with MiXCR, giving one entry per CDR3 protein. The sample includes a few hundred thousand distinct CDR3 sequences, about 15% seen only once; the top ten take 40% to 55%. This CDR3 has 10 amino acids. Deletions cut 8 bases from V and 5 bases from J, with 7 bases between. The germline V gene encodes CDR1 SQVTM and CDR2 ANQGSEA. The clonotype originates from a human donor in good health (CMV status not recorded). Some clones in this sample may be carry-over from other donors' samples. The rearrangement links TRBV29-1 to TRBJ2-1; a weak D match, TRBD1 (5 bases). The source material was CD8+ T cells from PBMCs. The CDR3 nucleotides are TGCAGCACAGGTAACAATGAGCAGTTCTTC. Translating it yields CSTGNNEQFF.